This T cell receptor beta chain stems from a study of human T cells and chemical hapten exposure. The sample's time point: pre-sensitization, week 0. The treatment: therapeutic diphenylcyclopropenone sensitization with weekly scalp DPC. Only a few counts were recorded for this clonotype. TCRdb re-called the RACE reads through MiXCR, storing one row per CDR3 protein. The sample consists of roughly 380,000 distinct CDR3 sequences, 4.5% to 5.5% of them appearing once. Trimming pared 3 bases from V and 4 bases from J, leaving 12 bases between. From germline, CDR1 is DFQATT and CDR2 SNEGSKA (reference sequence). This CDR3 is 13 amino acids long.

The chain combines TRBV20-1 with TRBJ1-1; TRBD1 might be the D (6 bases). This specimen consisted of whole blood, obtained in connection with sensitization to the hapten diphenylcyclopropenone (DPC). This receptor was taken from a woman aged 45 to 65 with alopecia areata. Some clones in this sample may be carry-over from other donors' samples. The CDR3 sequence is CSARPGEGTEAFF. The CDR3 DNA sequence: TGCAGTGCTAGGCCAGGGGAGGGCACTGAAGCTTTCTTT.